This T cell receptor beta chain was retrieved from a study of cytomegalovirus exposure and HLA in healthy donors (dated by TCRdb to about 2017). For the study in its entirety: An earlier analysis of some 600 of the donors reported approximately 260 Gb of sequence data and about 120 million unique TCR beta sequences obtained from approximately 180 million T cells. Roughly 300 gigabases of sequencing data and tens of millions of unique TCR sequences were included in an early release covering roughly 700 HLA-typed donors. Among the approximately 420 genotyped donors, about 83% belonged to the genetic ancestry cluster associated with self-reported Caucasian donors. The study aimed to test whether signatures of past pathogen exposure could be identified by cataloging public T cell receptors. The T cell repertoires of 700 or so subjects were profiled by immunosequencing and related to cytomegalovirus serostatus. In addition to the first cohort of roughly 670 subjects, a separate validation cohort of 130 or so different subjects was used. High-throughput TCR immunosequencing, statistical association of individual TCRs with disease status, and machine learning were combined to predict cytomegalovirus infection status. A later analysis re-analyzed previously published TCR beta repertoires from 666 donors and added high-resolution HLA genotyping to study TCR occurrence patterns. Rather than using new phenotypic data, the later analysis identified candidate immune exposures from TCR beta sequences and from how often those sequences occurred across donors. In an earlier analysis of roughly 540 of the donors, high-throughput TCR beta sequencing was used to judge whether each TCR beta V gene segment behaved as functional or pseudogenic. Alongside the repertoire data, information on donor age, sex, ethnicity and CMV serostatus was compiled. Genome-wide SNP genotypes for about 55% of the 666 donors were used in a later genetic analysis, which treated that subset as a discovery cohort. All discovery cohort repertoires had been generated on a single sequencing platform. HLA typing covered class I and class II loci at four-digit resolution. Typing coverage differed by locus: A, B, C, DRB1 and DQB1 were typed in roughly 629-630 donors, DQA1 in about 500, DPA1 in around 610, and DPB1 in roughly 470. Four to six DR-DQ haplotypes were handled as single units for association and clustering, since linkage in the cohort was strong. On average, around 240,000 unique TCR beta nucleotide sequences were sequenced per donor among more than 350 genotyped donors of the cohort, with roughly 18% of those sequences being non-productive.

To prepare the library, the immunoSEQ multiplex PCR assay was applied. For the multiplex PCR, a mixture combining 60 forward primers for TCR Vbeta segments and 13 reverse primers for TCR Jbeta segments was used. The CDR3 region of rearranged TCR beta genes was amplified from genomic DNA by a multiplex PCR assay. On the Illumina HiSeq System, the amplified TCR beta libraries were sequenced as 87-base-pair reads. On the study's bioinformatics: In a later analysis, about 80 million unique TCR beta chains were counted across the approximately 670 repertoires, and approximately 9.9 million of these chains were shared by at least two donors. Raw reads were error-corrected and collapsed into unique sequences by a nearest-neighbor algorithm in which closely related sequences were merged to remove PCR and sequencing errors. CDR3 sequences were aligned to IMGT reference sequences to assign V, D and J gene segments. For a sequence to be retained, a match of at least six nucleotides to both a V gene segment and a J gene segment was required. Rearrangements were classified as productive when the CDR3 lacked stop codons and remained in frame with V and J, and all other rearrangements were classified as non-productive. Following IMGT convention, CDR3 was defined as the stretch from the second conserved V-encoded cysteine to the conserved J-encoded phenylalanine. In an earlier analysis of roughly 580 of the donors, sequences lacking an unambiguous match to a single V gene segment were excluded. An earlier analysis of fewer than 750 of the donors called V segments functional above 56.7% productive rearrangements and segregating when the between-donor standard deviation exceeded 5%. To diagnose cytomegalovirus status from the catalog of TCR beta chain sequences, a statistical classification framework was built. In a later analysis, TCR nucleotide sequences were compared against IMGT/GENE-DB human TR gene sequences so that V and J genes could be assigned. A later analysis assigned CDR3 sequences and most-parsimonious VDJ recombination scenarios with the TCRdist pipeline. In a later analysis, every TCR beta chain was defined by the combination of its CDR3 amino acid sequence and its V-gene family, and reads without a unique V-gene family were dropped. In a later analysis, 450 to 600 highly shared, low-generation-probability nucleotide sequences were removed to address suspected cross-contamination and a sequencing artifact. In a later analysis, a clonal expansion index was calculated for each public chain from normalized within-repertoire ranks of inferred template counts. In a later analysis, generation probabilities were computed using a VDJ recombination model fitted to out-of-frame rearrangements, and the results were checked against IGoR. In a later analysis, hypergeometric tests were used to score TCR-TCR, TCR-HLA and TCR-CMV co-occurrence, with a repertoire-size bias correction applied to TCR pairs. False discovery rates were estimated in a later analysis by permuting HLA or CMV assignments 20 times. In a later analysis, co-occurring TCRs were grouped using DBSCAN, and TCRdist sequence similarity was added for clustering within HLA-allele-positive subsets. Repertoires with fewer than 30,000 or more than 120,000 public chains, plus five repertoires with anomalous nucleotide sharing, were excluded from co-occurrence clustering. TCRdb provides this immuneACCESS table in a form limited to in-frame rearrangements. Some clones are lacking; in checked studies, under half of them reflect an unresolved V gene, and why the rest are absent is not known. That table gives V, J and clone size, and the DNA gave D and trimming. Across this sample there are about 150,000 clones, with 60% to 80% seen only once. Of the sample, roughly 0.68% is held by the ten largest clones.

The cohort consisted of fewer than 700 healthy bone marrow donors. Cohort members were all nominally healthy when sampled, although unrecorded immune exposures were likely present. The donor tested CMV seronegative, placing the donor among the 350 or so seronegative members of the cohort. Each donor provided a peripheral blood sample, and peripheral blood mononuclear cells were used for TCR beta sequencing. Genomic DNA extraction from the blood cell samples was performed with the Qiagen DNeasy Blood Extraction Kit. CDR1 is given as SEHNR and CDR2 as FQNEAQ, both from the germline V gene (reference sequence). The cysteine opens and the phenylalanine closes a CDR3 of 17 amino acids. Kept here is only the CDR3 DNA, which spans 51 bases and is read in frame from base 1. V has 5 bases trimmed and J has 5 bases trimmed; junction bases matching no gene number 14. A single count supports this clone. Its target antigen remains unknown. Base qualities were left out, and no much larger clone turns up one base away.

What the authors observed across the whole study: The study listed 164 TCR beta chains as associated with cytomegalovirus. The classifier was reported to diagnose cytomegalovirus status with high specificity and sensitivity in both the original and validation cohorts. Across donors, most TCR sequences were observed very rarely, whereas some public TCRs were present in many individuals. Assigning TCR associations to individual alleles was difficult when HLA alleles, especially DR and DQ, strongly co-occurred. It was suggested by the authors that the approach could potentially be generalized to other disease states and immunological phenotypes. The sequencing pipeline was judged likely to have produced a cluster of highly shared sequence variants as a technical artifact. Because counts were too low, seventeen rarely observed V segments, including chromosome 9 orphons, were left out of the earlier analysis of approximately 580 of the donors. The presence/absence analyses assumed that sequencing depth was roughly uniform across donors, and that assumption may not be true. Linkage disequilibrium might explain the correlated functional status among segregating V segments, but an unknown experimental factor could not be ruled out. In a later analysis, HLA-associated TCR beta chains showed more clonal expansion and lower generation probabilities than non-associated chains that were equally common. A further reported finding was that TCR beta sequences accurately predicted the HLA-A and HLA-B alleles for most subjects in the first cohort. Only TCR beta chains were sequenced in this cohort, and the absence of alpha or paired-chain data limited detectable features. According to a later genetic analysis, donors in an Asian-associated ancestry cluster had fewer N-insertions in productive TCRs than the roughly 670-donor mean. A later analysis found that most CMV-associated TCR beta chains appeared HLA-restricted, with HLA associations seemingly driven largely by CMV exposure. At a false discovery rate of 0.05, a later analysis linked some 18,000 TCR beta sequences to specific HLA alleles. A later analysis reported that several top co-occurrence clusters appeared linked to parvovirus B19, influenza, CMV and Epstein-Barr virus. The only immune exposure information available for the cohort was CMV serostatus. In vitro tests confirmed that three of the cytomegalovirus-associated TCR beta chains recognize cytomegalovirus antigens. Some IMGT-functional V segments, including TRBV6-2 and TRBV6-3, could not be told apart with the 87-base-pair reads, so those segments were excluded. In an earlier analysis of approximately 600 of the donors, most TCR beta V segments were observed in productive rearrangements about 87% or about 30% of the time, broadly matching IMGT annotations. HLA typing was unavailable for some donors at each locus, so association tests used only the typed subset. In a later analysis, TCR association rates were found to vary across HLA loci, with the most associated TCRs seen for DRB1 alleles and the fewest for HLA-C alleles. An association between a missense DCLRE1C variant and V-gene and J-gene trimming of TCR beta chains was found in a later genetic analysis and replicated in an independent cohort.

The sample was PBMCs. The origin of this receptor is a male donor in good health and CMV-seronegative. In this chain, TRBV7-9 is recombined with TRBJ1-5, and 8 junction bases match TRBD1. The CDR3 corresponds to CASSPPLRTGIDQPQHF. Read as DNA, the sequence is TGTGCCAGCAGCCCGCCCCTCCGGACAGGGATCGATCAGCCCCAGCATTTT.